This T cell receptor beta chain was documented in a study of T cells in Graves' hyperthyroidism and ophthalmopathy. Study-wide context: Peripheral blood was taken when the disease was first diagnosed, before any treatment began.

Deletions cut 3 bases from V and 4 bases from J, with 13 bases between. CDR3 size: 14 residues. Germline V CDR1 and CDR2: DFQATT, SNEGSKA (reference sequence). Points from the study as a whole: It was a median around 6 months before onset that the model predicted ophthalmopathy. Most thyroid clonotypes that were expanded above 0.001 also turned up in blood.

In its sample, this clonotype was seen many times. The antigen is unknown. In the ophthalmopathy cohort, Clinical Activity Score was at least 3, NOSPECS grade at least 4, and duration under 3 months. Template material for amplifying TCR beta CDR3 regions consisted of RNA transcripts. Initially, a first-round RT-PCR of the TCR CDR3 employed the HTBI primer set. TCRdb re-called the multiplex PCR reads with MiXCR, one entry per CDR3 protein. Here the sample spans fewer than 650,000 distinct CDR3 sequences, roughly 14% being singletons. The J gene is TRBJ1-3, the V gene TRBV20-1; the D gene is possibly TRBD1 (5 bases). The specimen was blood. The sequence was obtained from a woman between 35 and 50 years old with Graves' ophthalmopathy. The CDR3 DNA sequence: TGCAGTGCTAGGGGGCCCCTCGGGGGAAACACCATATATTTT. This sequence encodes CSARGPLGGNTIYF.